The present TCR beta chain was sequenced within a study of T cells after yellow fever vaccination (dated 2019 in TCRdb). With regard to the full study: Libraries from fractions with low cell numbers were prepared with the SMART-Seq v4 Ultra Low Input RNA kit. To follow T-cell clones before and after both primary and booster YFV17D yellow fever vaccination, bulk TCR alpha and beta repertoires underwent longitudinal sequencing. The cohort comprised two healthy male donors, one aged 18 to 29 and one aged 30 to 39 years. Blood was drawn at multiple timepoints before and after primary and secondary immunization, with bulk PBMC replicates and cell subsets isolated. The paper's findings and limits, for the study overall: Most clones expanded after primary vaccination were re-detected after the booster (96% of CD4 and approximately 85% of CD8), suggesting broad memory maintenance. Compared with the primary T-cell response, the secondary T-cell response was faster but weaker, reaching its peak on day 5 rather than on day 15. A small share of clonotypes was detected in both CD4 and CD8 compartments, with the overlap likely arising from convergent recombination. Only a couple of donors were included in the study, so the extent to which the findings can be generalized is limited. Computational filtering was needed because FACS-sorted repertoires could contain abundant contaminating clonotypes from the bulk population.

This clonotype appeared many times. The antigen this receptor binds is unknown. Per-nucleotide qualities are absent, and no much larger clonotype sits a single base away. Synthesis of TCR cDNA relied on 5'RACE template switching, a step that introduced a universal primer site along with unique molecular identifiers. Priming for cDNA synthesis came from both the TCR alpha and TCR beta constant segments. Libraries were amplified in two PCR steps, with sample barcodes and sequencing adapters added in the second step. Libraries were sequenced on Illumina HiSeq 2500 (2x100 bp) or NovaSeq (2x150 bp). For the original study's pipeline: Demultiplexing of reads and collapsing into UMI consensus sequences were performed with MIGEC, and V(D)J alignment was carried out with MiXCR. Clonotypes responding to the vaccine were identified with edgeR on replicate PBMC samples, with the criteria of FDR below 0.01 and a log2 fold change above 5 up to day 15. Each bulk clonotype was labeled CD4 or CD8 based on which sequenced repertoire, CD4 or CD8, contained the clonotype at higher abundance. TCRdb reanalyzed the raw reads on its own, using fastp at Q25 for trimming and MiXCR for clone calling, and kept in-frame beta chains. Each entry merges the rows of one CDR3 protein and shows their most common DNA and genes. Clone size and V and J calls follow TCRdb, not the original study. Recorded for this sample are around 27,000 distinct CDR3 sequences; nearly 4.5% of them occurred a single time. The ten largest make up 40% to 55% of the sample.

Sequences DFQATT (CDR1) and SNEGSKA (CDR2) are obtained from the germline V gene (reference sequence). From V the trimming removes 5 bases and from J it removes 0 bases, while the gene matches leave 7 bases of the junction unaccounted for. CDR3 length: 14 amino acids, cysteine to phenylalanine. Only the CDR3 part of the read is kept: 42 bases, read in frame from the first base. The treatment or condition tag for this specimen amounts to: live attenuated yellow fever vaccine strain. A standard Ficoll-Paque protocol was used to isolate PBMCs from peripheral blood. Dynabeads CD4 and CD8 positive selection kits were used to isolate the CD4 and CD8 T-cell fractions. TriZol was used to extract RNA from bulk PBMCs, from CD4 and CD8 fractions, and from dextramer-positive and dextramer-negative fractions.

The chain employs TRBV20-1 and TRBJ2-7, with 7 central nucleotides matching TRBD2. Sample: CD8+ T cells sorted from PBMCs, taken 5 days after the yellow fever booster vaccination. This clonotype originated in a man younger than 40 who received the YFV17D yellow fever vaccine. DNA sequence: TGCAGTGCTGAGACTAGCCCATTCTCCTACGAGCAGTACTTC. This codes for CSAETSPFSYEQYF.